This T cell receptor (beta chain) derives from a study of Ad26.COV2.S vaccination and SARS-CoV-2 variants. Findings of the study overall: Placebo recipients showed lower spike-specific TCR breadth than vaccinees.

Treatment meaning: roughly 19 received Ad26.COV2.S at low or high dose, single or two shots; five or six received placebo; per-sample allocation not given. On day 63 after the first injection, vaccine and placebo recipients gave samples. Concerning this clone: Its matching antigen is unknown.

Sequencing used immunoSEQ multiplex PCR; TCRdb keeps in-frame clones, though not all of them. The sample records around 250,000 clones, around 85% being singletons. Sequencing was performed on peripheral blood, taken in a trial of Ad26.COV2.S vaccine versus placebo. This clonotype originated in a person aged 18 to 59 who received the Ad26.COV2.S COVID-19 vaccine or a placebo.

The CDR3 region is CASSTDVNTEAFF. DNA of the CDR3: TGTGCCAGCAGCACGGACGTGAACACTGAAGCTTTCTTT. This chain links TRBV7-9 with TRBJ1-1; D not certain. The length of the CDR3 is 13 residues. In germline, CDR1 is SEHNR, CDR2 FQNEAQ (reference sequence). V shed 5 bases and J shed 0 bases, with 7 bases lying between them.